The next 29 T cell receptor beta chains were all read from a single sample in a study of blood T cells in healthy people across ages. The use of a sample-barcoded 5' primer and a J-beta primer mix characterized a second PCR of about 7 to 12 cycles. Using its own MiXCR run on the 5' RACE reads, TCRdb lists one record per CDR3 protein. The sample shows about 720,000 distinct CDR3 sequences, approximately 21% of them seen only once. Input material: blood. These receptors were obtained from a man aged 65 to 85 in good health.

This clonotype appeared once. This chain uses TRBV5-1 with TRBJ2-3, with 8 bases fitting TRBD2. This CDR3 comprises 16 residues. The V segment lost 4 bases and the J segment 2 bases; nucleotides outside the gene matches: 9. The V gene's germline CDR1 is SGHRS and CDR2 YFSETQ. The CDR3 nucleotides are TGCGCCAGCAGCCCTCGAGGTAGCGGGGACACAGATACGCAGTATTTT. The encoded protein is CASSPRGSGDTDTQYF.

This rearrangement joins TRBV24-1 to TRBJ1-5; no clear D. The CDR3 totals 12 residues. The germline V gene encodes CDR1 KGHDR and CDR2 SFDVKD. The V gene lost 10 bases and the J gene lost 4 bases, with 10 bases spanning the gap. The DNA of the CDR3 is TGTGCCACGGCCGTTCCAAATCAGCCCCAGCATTTT. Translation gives CATAVPNQPQHF.

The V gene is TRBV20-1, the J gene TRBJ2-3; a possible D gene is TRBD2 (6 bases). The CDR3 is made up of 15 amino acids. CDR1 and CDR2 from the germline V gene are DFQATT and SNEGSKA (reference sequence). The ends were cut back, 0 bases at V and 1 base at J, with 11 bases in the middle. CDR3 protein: CSARDWASGTDTQYF. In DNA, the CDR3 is TGCAGTGCTAGAGATTGGGCTAGCGGCACAGATACGCAGTATTTT.

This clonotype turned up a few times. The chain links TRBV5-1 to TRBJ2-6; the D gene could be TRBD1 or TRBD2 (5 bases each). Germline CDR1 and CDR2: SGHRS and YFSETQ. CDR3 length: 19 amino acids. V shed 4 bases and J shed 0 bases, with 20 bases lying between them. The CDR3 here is CASSILLGPRISGANVLTF. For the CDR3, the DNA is TGCGCCAGCAGCATCCTCCTGGGACCGCGTATCTCTGGGGCCAACGTCCTGACTTTC.

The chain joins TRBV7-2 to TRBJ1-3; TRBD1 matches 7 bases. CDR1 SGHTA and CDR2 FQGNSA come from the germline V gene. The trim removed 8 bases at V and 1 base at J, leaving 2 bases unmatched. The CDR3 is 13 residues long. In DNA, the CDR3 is TGTGCCAGCGGGGACAGATCTGGAAACACCATATATTTT. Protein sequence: CASGDRSGNTIYF.

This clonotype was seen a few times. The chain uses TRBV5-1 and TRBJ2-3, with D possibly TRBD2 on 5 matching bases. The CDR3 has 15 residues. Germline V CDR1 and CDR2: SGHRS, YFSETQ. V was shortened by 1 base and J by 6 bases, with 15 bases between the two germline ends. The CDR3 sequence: CASSLSSGGRDTQYF. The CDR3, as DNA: TGCGCCAGCAGCTTGTCGTCAGGAGGTAGGGATACGCAGTATTTT.

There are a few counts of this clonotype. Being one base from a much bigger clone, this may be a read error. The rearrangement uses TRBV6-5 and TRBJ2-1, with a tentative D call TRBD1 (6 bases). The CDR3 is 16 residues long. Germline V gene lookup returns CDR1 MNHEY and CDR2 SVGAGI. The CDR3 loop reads CASSYGQFLYSYEQSF. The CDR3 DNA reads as TGTGCCAGCAGTTACGGACAGTTTTTATACTCCTACGAGCAGTCCTTC.

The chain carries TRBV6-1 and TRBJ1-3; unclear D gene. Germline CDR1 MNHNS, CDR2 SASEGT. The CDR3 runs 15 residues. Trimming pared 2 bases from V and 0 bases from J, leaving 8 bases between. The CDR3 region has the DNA TGTGCCAGCAGTGAAAGCTACCCCTCTGGAAACACCATATATTTT. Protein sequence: CASSESYPSGNTIYF.

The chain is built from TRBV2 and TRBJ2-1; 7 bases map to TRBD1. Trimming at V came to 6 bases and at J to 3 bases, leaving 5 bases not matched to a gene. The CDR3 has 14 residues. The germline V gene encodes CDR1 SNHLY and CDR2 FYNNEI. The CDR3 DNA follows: TGTGCCAGCAGAGGACAGGCAGTCTACAATGAGCAGTTCTTC. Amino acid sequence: CASRGQAVYNEQFF.

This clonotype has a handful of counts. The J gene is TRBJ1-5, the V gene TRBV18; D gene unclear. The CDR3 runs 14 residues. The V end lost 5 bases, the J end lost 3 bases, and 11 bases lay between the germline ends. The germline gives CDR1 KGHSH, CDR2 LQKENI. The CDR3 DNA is TGTGCCAGCTCAATAGGAGAACACAATCAGCCCCAGCATTTT. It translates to CASSIGEHNQPQHF.

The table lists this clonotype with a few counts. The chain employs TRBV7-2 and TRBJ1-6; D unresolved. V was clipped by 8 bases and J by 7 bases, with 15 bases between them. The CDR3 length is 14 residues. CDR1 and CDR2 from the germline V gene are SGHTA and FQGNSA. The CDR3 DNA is TGTGCCAGCGACGTTAAACGGAAGAATTCACCCCTCCACTTT. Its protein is CASDVKRKNSPLHF.

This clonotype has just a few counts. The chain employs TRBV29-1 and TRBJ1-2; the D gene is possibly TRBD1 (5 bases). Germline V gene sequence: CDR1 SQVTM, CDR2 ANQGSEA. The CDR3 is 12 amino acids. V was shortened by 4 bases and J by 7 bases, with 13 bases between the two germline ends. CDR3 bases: TGCAGCGTTGGGTCCAGGGATAGTGGCTACACCTTC. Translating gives CSVGSRDSGYTF.

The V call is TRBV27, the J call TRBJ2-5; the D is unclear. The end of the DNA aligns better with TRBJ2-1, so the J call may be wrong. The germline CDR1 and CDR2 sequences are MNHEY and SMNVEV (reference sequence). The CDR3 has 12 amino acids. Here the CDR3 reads CASSARKNEQFF. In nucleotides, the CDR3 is TGTGCCAGCAGTGCCCGGAAGAATGAGCAGTTCTTC.

The CDR3 DNA reads TGTGCCAGCAGGACGGGACTAGCGGGGCCAGATACGCAGTATTTT. This sequence encodes CASRTGLAGPDTQYF. J is TRBJ2-3 and V is TRBV6-1, with 13 nucleotides matching TRBD2. The CDR3 runs to 15 residues. The ends lost 6 bases at V and 4 bases at J; junction bases unmatched: 4. CDR1 is MNHNS, CDR2 SASEGT, per germline.

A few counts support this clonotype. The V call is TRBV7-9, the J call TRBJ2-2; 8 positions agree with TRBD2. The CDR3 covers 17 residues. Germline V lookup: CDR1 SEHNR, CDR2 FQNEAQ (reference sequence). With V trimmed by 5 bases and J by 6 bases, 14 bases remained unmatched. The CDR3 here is CASSQASSGRAAGELFF. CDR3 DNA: TGTGCCAGCAGCCAAGCCTCCAGCGGGAGAGCTGCCGGGGAGCTGTTTTTT.

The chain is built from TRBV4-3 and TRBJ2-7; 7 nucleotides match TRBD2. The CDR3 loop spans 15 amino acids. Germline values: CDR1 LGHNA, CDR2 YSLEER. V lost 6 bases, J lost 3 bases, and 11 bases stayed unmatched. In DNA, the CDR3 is TGCGCCAGCAGTCCCTACAGCGGGATAAACTACGAGCAGTACTTC. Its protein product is CASSPYSGINYEQYF.

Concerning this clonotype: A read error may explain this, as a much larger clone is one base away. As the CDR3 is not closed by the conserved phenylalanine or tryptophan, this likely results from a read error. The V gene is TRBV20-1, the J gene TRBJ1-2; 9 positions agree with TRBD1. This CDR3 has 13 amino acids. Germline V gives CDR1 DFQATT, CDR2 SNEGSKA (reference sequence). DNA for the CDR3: TGCCAAAGTCCCGGGACAGGGTTCGATGGCTACACCCTC. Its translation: CQSPGTGFDGYTL.

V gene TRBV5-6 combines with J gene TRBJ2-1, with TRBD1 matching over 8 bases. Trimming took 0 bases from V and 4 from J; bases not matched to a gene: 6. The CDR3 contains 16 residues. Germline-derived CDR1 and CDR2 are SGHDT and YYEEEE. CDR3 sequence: CASSLAGQGTYNEQFF. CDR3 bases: TGTGCCAGCAGCTTGGCAGGACAGGGAACATACAATGAGCAGTTCTTC.

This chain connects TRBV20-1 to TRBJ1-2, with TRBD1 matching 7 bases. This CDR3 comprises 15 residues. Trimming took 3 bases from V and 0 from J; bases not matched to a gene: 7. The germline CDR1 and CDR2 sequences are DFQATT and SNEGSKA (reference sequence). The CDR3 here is CSARATTGANYGYTF. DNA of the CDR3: TGCAGTGCTAGGGCCACCACAGGGGCTAACTATGGCTACACCTTC.

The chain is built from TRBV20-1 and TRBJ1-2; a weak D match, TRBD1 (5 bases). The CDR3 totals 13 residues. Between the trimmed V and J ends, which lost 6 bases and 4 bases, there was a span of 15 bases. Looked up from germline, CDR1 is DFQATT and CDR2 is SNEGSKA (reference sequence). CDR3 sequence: CSATRGSPYGYTF. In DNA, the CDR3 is TGCAGTGCCACCCGGGGCAGCCCCTATGGCTACACCTTC.

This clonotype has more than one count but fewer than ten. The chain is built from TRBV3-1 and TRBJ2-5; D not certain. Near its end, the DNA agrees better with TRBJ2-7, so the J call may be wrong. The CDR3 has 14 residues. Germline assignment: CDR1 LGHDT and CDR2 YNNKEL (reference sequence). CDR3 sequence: CASSQDYVSYEQYF. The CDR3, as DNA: TGTGCCAGCAGCCAAGATTACGTTTCCTACGAGCAGTACTTC.

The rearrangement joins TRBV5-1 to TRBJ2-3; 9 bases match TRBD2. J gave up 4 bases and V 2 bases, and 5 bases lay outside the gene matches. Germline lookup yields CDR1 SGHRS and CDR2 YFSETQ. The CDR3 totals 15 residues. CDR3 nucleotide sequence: TGCGCCAGCAGCTTTGCGGGAGGGCCTTCAGATACGCAGTATTTT. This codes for CASSFAGGPSDTQYF. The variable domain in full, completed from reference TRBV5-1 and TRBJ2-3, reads KAGVTQTPRYLIKTRGQQVTLSCSPISGHRSVSWYQQTPGQGLQFLFEYFSETQRNKGNFPGRFSGRQFSNSRSEMNVSTLELGDSALYLCASSFAGGPSDTQYFGPGTRLTVL.

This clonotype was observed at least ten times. Here the CDR3 DNA reads TGTGCCAGCAGCCGCGGACAGGAACTTCGTAGCACAGATACGCAGTATTTT. This codes for CASSRGQELRSTDTQYF. The chain recombines TRBV28 with TRBJ2-3; TRBD1 matches at 7 bases. This CDR3 spans 17 amino acids. The germline CDR1 and CDR2 sequences are MDHEN and SYDVKM. The J segment lost 0 bases and the V segment lost 6 bases, leaving 12 bases of the junction unmatched. Based on the CDR3 plus reference TRBV28 and TRBJ2-3, the full variable domain is DVKVTQSSRYLVKRTGEKVFLECVQDMDHENMFWYRQDPGLGLRLIYFSYDVKMKEKGDIPEGYSVSREKKERFSLILESASTNQTSMYLCASSRGQELRSTDTQYFGPGTRLTVL.

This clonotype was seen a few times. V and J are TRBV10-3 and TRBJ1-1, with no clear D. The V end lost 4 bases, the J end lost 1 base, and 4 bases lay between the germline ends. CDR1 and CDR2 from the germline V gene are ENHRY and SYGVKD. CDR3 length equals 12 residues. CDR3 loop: CAISGGNTEAFF. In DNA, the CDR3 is TGTGCCATCAGTGGGGGGAACACTGAAGCTTTCTTT.

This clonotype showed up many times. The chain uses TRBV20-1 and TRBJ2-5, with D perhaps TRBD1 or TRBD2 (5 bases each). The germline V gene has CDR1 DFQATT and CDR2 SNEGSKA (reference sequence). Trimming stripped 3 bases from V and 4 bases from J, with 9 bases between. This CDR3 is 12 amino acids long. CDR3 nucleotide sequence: TGCAGTGCTAGCGAGGGGCGAGAGACCCAGTACTTC. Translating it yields CSASEGRETQYF.

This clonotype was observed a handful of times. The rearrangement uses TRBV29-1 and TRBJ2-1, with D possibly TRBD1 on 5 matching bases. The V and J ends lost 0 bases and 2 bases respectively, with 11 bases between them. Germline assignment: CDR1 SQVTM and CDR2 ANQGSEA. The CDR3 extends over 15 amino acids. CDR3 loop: CSVEERRTPYNEQFF. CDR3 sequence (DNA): TGCAGCGTTGAAGAGAGAAGGACACCCTACAATGAGCAGTTCTTC.

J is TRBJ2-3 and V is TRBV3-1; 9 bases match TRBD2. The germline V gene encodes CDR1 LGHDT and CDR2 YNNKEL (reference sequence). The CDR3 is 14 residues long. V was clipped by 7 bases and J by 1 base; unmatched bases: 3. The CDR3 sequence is CASMASGGTDTQYF. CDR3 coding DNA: TGTGCCAGCATGGCTAGCGGGGGCACAGATACGCAGTATTTT.

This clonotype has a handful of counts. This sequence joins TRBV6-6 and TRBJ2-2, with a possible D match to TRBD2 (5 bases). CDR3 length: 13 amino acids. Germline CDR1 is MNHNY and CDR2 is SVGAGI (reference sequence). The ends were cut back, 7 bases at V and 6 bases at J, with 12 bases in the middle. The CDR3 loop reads CASTRLDSGELFF. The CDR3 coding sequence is TGTGCCAGCACCCGACTGGACTCCGGGGAGCTGTTTTTT.

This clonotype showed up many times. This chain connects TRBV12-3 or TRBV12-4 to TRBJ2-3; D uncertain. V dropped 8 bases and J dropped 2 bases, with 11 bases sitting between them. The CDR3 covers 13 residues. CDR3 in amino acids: CASSLDDTDTQYF. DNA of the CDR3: TGTGCCAGCTCCCTGGACGACACAGATACGCAGTATTTT.